The 17 T cell receptor beta chains below all came from one sample that was sequenced in a study of memory B cells and T cells in multiple sclerosis. Separate sequencing covered autoproliferating (CFSE-dim) and non-proliferating (CFSE-high) T cells from stimulus-free culture. Roughly 5x10^7 CFSE-labeled PBMCs were cultured 7 days unstimulated, then replicate wells were pooled. TCRdb's table, derived via immunoSEQ multiplex PCR, lists solely in-frame clones and lacks some. The profile shows around 50,000 clones, around 79% of them singletons. For these receptors, no antigen is known. Source material: PBMCs from blood kept in culture. The origin of the receptors is a human donor with multiple sclerosis.

V and J are TRBV15 and TRBJ2-3; D perhaps matches TRBD2 (6 bases). This CDR3 region has 16 residues. Germline CDR1 and CDR2: LNHNV and YYDKDF (reference sequence). V was cut by 4 bases and J by 4 bases, with 18 bases left in between. The CDR3 region is CATSMGGLSGPDTQYF. Written as DNA, the CDR3 is TGTGCCACCAGCATGGGGGGTTTGAGCGGGCCAGATACGCAGTATTTT.

There are a few counts of this clone. The chain joins TRBV4-3 to TRBJ1-2; D gene ambiguous. Trimming stripped 4 bases from V and 3 bases from J, with 12 bases between. The CDR3 is 14 residues long. CDR1 is LGHNA, CDR2 YSLEER, per germline. Here the CDR3 reads CASSLYRRDYGYTF. CDR3 coding DNA: TGCGCCAGCAGCCTATATCGGCGGGACTATGGCTACACCTTC.

V gene TRBV7-3 combines with J gene TRBJ1-1, with no clear D. Germline lookup yields CDR1 SGHTA and CDR2 FQGTGA. V lost 3 bases and J 3 bases, leaving 17 bases between the germline ends. The CDR3 totals 16 residues. CDR3 loop: CASSLAAGPSYTEAFF. The DNA for the CDR3 is TGTGCCAGCAGCTTGGCTGCCGGGCCCTCCTACACTGAAGCTTTCTTT. The variable domain in full, completed from reference TRBV7-3 and TRBJ1-1, reads GAGVSQTPSNKVTEKGKYVELRCDPISGHTALYWYRQSLGQGPEFLIYFQGTGAADDSGLPNDRFFAVRPEGSVSTLKIQRTERGDSAVYLCASSLAAGPSYTEAFFGQGTRLTVV.

The chain couples TRBV30 to TRBJ1-1; D unresolved. CDR1 is GTSNPN, CDR2 SVGIG, per germline (reference sequence). V was clipped by 2 bases and J by 4 bases, with 8 bases between them. The CDR3 contains 12 residues. CDR3 protein: CAWSRSGTEAFF. CDR3 in DNA: TGTGCCTGGAGTAGGTCAGGCACTGAAGCTTTCTTT.

Only a few counts were recorded for this clone. The chain joins TRBV18 to TRBJ1-1, with D perhaps TRBD1 (5 bases). CDR1 is KGHSH and CDR2 is LQKENI in the germline V gene. The V end lost 5 bases, the J end lost 4 bases, and 11 bases lay between the germline ends. This CDR3 comprises 13 residues. The CDR3 DNA sequence: TGTGCCAGCTCAGGGGGGGTCGGCACTGAAGCTTTCTTT. Its translation is CASSGGVGTEAFF.

In nucleotides, the CDR3 is TGCGCCAGCAGCCAAGGTCGGGGGGGCAACAATGAGCAGTTCTTC. This translates into CASSQGRGGNNEQFF. This chain joins TRBV4-3 and TRBJ2-1, with 8 bases lining up with TRBD2. Germline loops: CDR1 LGHNA, CDR2 YSLEER. V was pared by 1 base and J by 5 bases, with 4 bases of the junction left unmatched. This CDR3 spans 15 amino acids.

The J gene is TRBJ2-1, the V gene TRBV5-1, with D unresolved. The CDR3 sequence is 16 residues long. CDR1 SGHRS and CDR2 YFSETQ come from the germline V gene. Trimming took off 0 bases at V and 4 bases at J, with 14 bases between the two ends. The CDR3 sequence: CASSLALASTYNEQFF. Written as DNA, the CDR3 is TGCGCCAGCAGCTTGGCCCTTGCCTCAACTTACAATGAGCAGTTCTTC.

This rearrangement joins TRBV6-6 to TRBJ1-6; 9 positions match TRBD1. V gave up 2 bases and J gave up 10 bases; unmatched junction bases: 9. Germline values: CDR1 MNHNY, CDR2 SVGAGI (reference sequence). The CDR3 contains 16 residues. In DNA, the CDR3 is TGTGCCAGCAGTTACCAGGGACAGGGAAGGACATCACCCCTCCACTTT. Protein: CASSYQGQGRTSPLHF.

This clone was recorded once. The V and J genes are TRBV7-9 and TRBJ2-2, with D tentatively TRBD2 (5 bases). This CDR3 contains 15 residues. Germline assignment: CDR1 SEHNR and CDR2 FQNEAQ (reference sequence). With 2 bases removed from V and 1 base from J, the gap between germline ends came to 8 bases. The DNA for the CDR3 is TGTGCCAGCAGCTTATTTGGGAGGAACACCGGGGAGCTGTTTTTT. The encoded protein is CASSLFGRNTGELFF.

This rearrangement joins TRBV5-1 to TRBJ2-1; D is ambiguous. With 0 bases removed from V and 7 bases from J, the gap between germline ends came to 8 bases. The CDR3 runs to 13 residues. The germline V gene has CDR1 SGHRS and CDR2 YFSETQ. The CDR3 sequence is CASSLGSANEQFF. In DNA form, the CDR3 reads TGCGCCAGCAGCTTGGGTTCTGCGAATGAGCAGTTCTTC.

The V gene is TRBV6-6, the J gene TRBJ1-2, with 9 bases aligning to TRBD1. The length of the CDR3 is 13 residues. Germline lookup yields CDR1 MNHNY and CDR2 SVGAGI (reference sequence). The V segment lost 6 bases and the J segment 8 bases; nucleotides outside the gene matches: 7. This chain's CDR3 is CASSAQGAHGYTF. The CDR3 DNA reads as TGTGCCAGCAGCGCACAGGGGGCGCACGGCTACACCTTC.

This chain links TRBV6-6 with TRBJ1-1, with D hard to call. This CDR3 spans 16 amino acids. V gave up 1 base and J gave up 5 bases, with 17 bases separating them. Germline V CDR1 and CDR2: MNHNY, SVGAGI (reference sequence). The CDR3: CASSYLQPEVYTEAFF. The CDR3 nucleotides are TGTGCCAGCAGTTACTTACAGCCGGAGGTATATACTGAAGCTTTCTTT.

The CDR3 DNA reads TGTGCCAGCAGCTTTTGGGGGGGGAACACTGAAGCTTTCTTT. Its translation: CASSFWGGNTEAFF. The chain carries TRBV5-4 and TRBJ1-1; D perhaps matches TRBD1 (5 bases). The V gene lost 2 bases and the J gene lost 1 base, with 9 bases spanning the gap. Germline CDR1 SGHNT, CDR2 YYREEE (reference sequence). The CDR3 is 14 amino acids.

This clone was recorded once. J is TRBJ1-1 and V is TRBV25-1, with 7 bases matching TRBD1. J lost 6 bases, V lost 1 base, and 5 bases had no gene match. CDR3 size: 14 residues. Germline V CDR1 and CDR2: MGHDK, SYGVNS. CDR3 sequence: CASSELGTEAEAFF. The DNA of the CDR3 is TGTGCCAGCAGTGAATTGGGGACAGAGGCTGAAGCTTTCTTT.

V is TRBV6-1 and J is TRBJ2-7, with D perhaps TRBD1 (6 bases). Germline V gene sequence: CDR1 MNHNS, CDR2 SASEGT. Trimming took off 4 bases at V and 0 bases at J, with 13 bases between the two ends. The CDR3 is made up of 15 amino acids. DNA for the CDR3: TGTGCCAGCAGTGGTTACCGGGACACCTCCTACGAGCAGTACTTC. It yields the protein CASSGYRDTSYEQYF.

J is TRBJ1-2 and V is TRBV6-5; TRBD1 agrees at 8 bases. The V gene's germline CDR1 is MNHEY and CDR2 SVGAGI. The ends lost 8 bases at V and 3 bases at J; junction bases unmatched: 11. This CDR3 contains 15 residues. This CDR3 reads CASGGRDRWYYGYTF. In DNA form, the CDR3 reads TGTGCCAGCGGGGGGCGGGACAGGTGGTACTATGGCTACACCTTC.

J is TRBJ1-2 and V is TRBV5-1, with TRBD1 matching over 9 bases. This CDR3 comprises 16 residues. Germline CDR1 reads SGHRS; CDR2 reads YFSETQ. After removal of 0 bases from V and 5 bases from J, the junction contained 8 bases not matched to a gene. CDR3 sequence: CASSLAAAGQGYGYTF. As DNA, the CDR3 is TGCGCCAGCAGCTTGGCTGCCGCGGGACAGGGTTATGGCTACACCTTC.